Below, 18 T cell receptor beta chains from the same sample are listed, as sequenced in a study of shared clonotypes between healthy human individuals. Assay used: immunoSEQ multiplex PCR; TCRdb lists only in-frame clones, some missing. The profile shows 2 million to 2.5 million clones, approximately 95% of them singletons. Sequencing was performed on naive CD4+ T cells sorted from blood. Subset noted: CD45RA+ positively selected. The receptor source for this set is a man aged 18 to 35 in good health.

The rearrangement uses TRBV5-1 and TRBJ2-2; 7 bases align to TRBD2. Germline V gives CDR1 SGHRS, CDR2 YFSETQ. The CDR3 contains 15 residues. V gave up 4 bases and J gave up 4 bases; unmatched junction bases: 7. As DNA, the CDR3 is TGCGCCAGCAGCGGAACACTAGCGAGCACCGGGGAGCTGTTTTTT. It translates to CASSGTLASTGELFF.

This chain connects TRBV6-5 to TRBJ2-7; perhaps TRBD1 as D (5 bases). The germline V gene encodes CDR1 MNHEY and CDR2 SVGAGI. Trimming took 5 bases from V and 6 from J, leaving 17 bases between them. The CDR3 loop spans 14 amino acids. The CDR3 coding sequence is TGTGCCAGCAGTCCCGACAGCTTTCCACGCGAGCAGTACTTC. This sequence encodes CASSPDSFPREQYF.

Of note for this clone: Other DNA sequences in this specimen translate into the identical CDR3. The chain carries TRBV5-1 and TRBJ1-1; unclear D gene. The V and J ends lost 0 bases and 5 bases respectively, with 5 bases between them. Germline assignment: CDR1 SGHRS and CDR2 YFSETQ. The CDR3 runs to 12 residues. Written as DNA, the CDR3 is TGCGCCAGCAGCTTGGTGGGAACTGAAGCTTTCTTT. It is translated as CASSLVGTEAFF.

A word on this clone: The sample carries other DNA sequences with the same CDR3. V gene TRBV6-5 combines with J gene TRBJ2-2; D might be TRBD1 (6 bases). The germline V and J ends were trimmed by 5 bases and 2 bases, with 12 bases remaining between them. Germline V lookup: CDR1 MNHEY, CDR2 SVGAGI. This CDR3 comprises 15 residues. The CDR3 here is CASSRGTKNTGELFF. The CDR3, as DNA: TGTGCCAGCAGTCGAGGGACAAAAAACACCGGGGAGCTGTTTTTT.

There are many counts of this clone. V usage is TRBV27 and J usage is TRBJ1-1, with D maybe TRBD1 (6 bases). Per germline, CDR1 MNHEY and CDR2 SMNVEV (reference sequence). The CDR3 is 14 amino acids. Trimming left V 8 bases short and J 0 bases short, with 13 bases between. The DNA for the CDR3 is TGTGCCAGCTCCTCGGGGACACTGAACACTGAAGCTTTCTTT. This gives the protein CASSSGTLNTEAFF.

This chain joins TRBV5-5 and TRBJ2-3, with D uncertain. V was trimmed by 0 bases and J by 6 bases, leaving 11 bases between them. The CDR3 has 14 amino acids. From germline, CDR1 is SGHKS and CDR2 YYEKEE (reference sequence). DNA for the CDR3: TGTGCCAGCAGCTTGGTCGGGCTCGGGGATACGCAGTATTTT. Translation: CASSLVGLGDTQYF. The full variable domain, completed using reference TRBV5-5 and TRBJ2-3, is DAGVTQSPTHLIKTRGQQVTLRCSPISGHKSVSWYQQVLGQGPQFIFQYYEKEERGRGNFPDRFSARQFPNYSSELNVNALLLGDSALYLCASSLVGLGDTQYFGPGTRLTVL.

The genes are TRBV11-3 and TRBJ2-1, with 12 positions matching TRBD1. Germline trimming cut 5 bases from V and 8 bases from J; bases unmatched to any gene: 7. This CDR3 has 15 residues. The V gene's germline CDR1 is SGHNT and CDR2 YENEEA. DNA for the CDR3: TGTGCCAGCAGCCCCGGGACAGGGGGCTTCTATGAGCAGTTCTTC. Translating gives CASSPGTGGFYEQFF.

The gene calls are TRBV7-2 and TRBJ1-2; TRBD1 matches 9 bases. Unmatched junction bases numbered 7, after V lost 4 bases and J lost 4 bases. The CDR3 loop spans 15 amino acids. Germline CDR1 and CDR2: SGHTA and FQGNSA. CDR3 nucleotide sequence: TGTGCCAGCAGCTCTCCGGGACAGGGATTCTATGGCTACACCTTC. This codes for CASSSPGQGFYGYTF. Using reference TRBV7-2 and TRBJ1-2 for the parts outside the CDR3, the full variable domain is GAGVSQSPSNKVTEKGKDVELRCDPISGHTALYWYRQSLGQGLEFLIYFQGNSAPDKSGLPSDRFSAERTGGSVSTLTIQRTQQEDSAVYLCASSSPGQGFYGYTFGSGTRLTVV.

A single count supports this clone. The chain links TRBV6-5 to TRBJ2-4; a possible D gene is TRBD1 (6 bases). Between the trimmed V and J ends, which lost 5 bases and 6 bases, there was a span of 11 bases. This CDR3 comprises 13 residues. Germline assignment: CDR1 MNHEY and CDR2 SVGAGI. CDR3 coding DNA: TGTGCCAGCAGTCCAGGGGCTGGAAACATTCAGTACTTC. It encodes CASSPGAGNIQYF.

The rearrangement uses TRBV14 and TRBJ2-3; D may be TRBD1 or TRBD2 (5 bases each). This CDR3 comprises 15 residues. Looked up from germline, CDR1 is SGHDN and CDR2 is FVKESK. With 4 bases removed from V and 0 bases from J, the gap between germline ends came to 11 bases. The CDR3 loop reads CASSPGQRSTDTQYF. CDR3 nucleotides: TGTGCCAGCAGCCCGGGGCAGCGCAGCACAGATACGCAGTATTTT.

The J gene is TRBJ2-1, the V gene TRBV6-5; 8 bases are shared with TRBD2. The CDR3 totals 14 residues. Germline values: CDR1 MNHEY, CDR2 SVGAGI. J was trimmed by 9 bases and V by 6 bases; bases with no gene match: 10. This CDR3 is CASREPGLVGEQFF. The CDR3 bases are TGTGCCAGCAGAGAACCGGGACTAGTGGGTGAGCAGTTCTTC.

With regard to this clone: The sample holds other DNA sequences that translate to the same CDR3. CDR3 coding DNA: TGCGCCAGCAGCCAAGACAGGGGGCGCGATGGCTACACCTTC. Its translation is CASSQDRGRDGYTF. The chain carries TRBV4-3 and TRBJ1-2, with 8 bases fitting TRBD1. CDR3 length: 14 amino acids. Per germline, CDR1 LGHNA and CDR2 YSLEER. The J segment lost 6 bases and the V segment lost 0 bases, leaving 3 bases of the junction unmatched.

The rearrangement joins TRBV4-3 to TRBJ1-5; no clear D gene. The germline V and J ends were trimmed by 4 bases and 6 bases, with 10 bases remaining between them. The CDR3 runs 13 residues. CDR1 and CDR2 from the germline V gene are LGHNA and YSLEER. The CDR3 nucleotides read TGCGCCAGCAGCCCTTCGATGGGTCAGCCCCAGCATTTT. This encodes CASSPSMGQPQHF.

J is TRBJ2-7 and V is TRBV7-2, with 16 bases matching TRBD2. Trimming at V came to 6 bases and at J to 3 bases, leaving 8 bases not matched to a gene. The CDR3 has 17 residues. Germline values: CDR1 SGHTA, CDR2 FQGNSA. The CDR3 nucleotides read TGTGCCAGCAGTCAGGGGGGACTAGCGGGAGGGATCTACGAGCAGTACTTC. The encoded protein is CASSQGGLAGGIYEQYF.

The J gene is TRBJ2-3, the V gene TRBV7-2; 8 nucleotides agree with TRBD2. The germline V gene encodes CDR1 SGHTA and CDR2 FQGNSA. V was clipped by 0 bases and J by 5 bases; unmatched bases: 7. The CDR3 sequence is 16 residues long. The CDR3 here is CASSLALTSGGDTQYF. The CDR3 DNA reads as TGTGCCAGCAGCTTAGCCCTCACTAGCGGAGGAGATACGCAGTATTTT. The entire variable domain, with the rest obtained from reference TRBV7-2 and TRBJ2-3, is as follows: GAGVSQSPSNKVTEKGKDVELRCDPISGHTALYWYRQSLGQGLEFLIYFQGNSAPDKSGLPSDRFSAERTGGSVSTLTIQRTQQEDSAVYLCASSLALTSGGDTQYFGPGTRLTVL.

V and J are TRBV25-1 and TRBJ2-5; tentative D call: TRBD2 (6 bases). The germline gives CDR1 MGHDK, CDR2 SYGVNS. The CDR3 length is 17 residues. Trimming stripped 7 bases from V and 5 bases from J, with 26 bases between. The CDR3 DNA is TGTGCCAGCATTAATAAGCGTGTCGGCGGGGAGGTGGAGACCCAGTACTTC. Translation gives CASINKRVGGEVETQYF.

CDR3 nucleotides: TGTGCCATGGCGCAAGACAGGGTAGATGGCTACACCTTC. This encodes CAMAQDRVDGYTF. The chain employs TRBV10-3 and TRBJ1-2, with 7 bases fitting TRBD1. Germline V gene lookup returns CDR1 ENHRY and CDR2 SYGVKD. The CDR3 has 13 amino acids. V was clipped by 9 bases and J by 6 bases; unmatched bases: 10.

The CDR3 DNA reads TGTGCCAGCAGCCTGAGCGGGAGGGGGAGGAATGAGCAGTTCTTC. It is translated as CASSLSGRGRNEQFF. This chain links TRBV5-4 with TRBJ2-1, with 10 bases fitting TRBD2. The germline gives CDR1 SGHNT, CDR2 YYREEE (reference sequence). Germline trimming cut 4 bases from V and 7 bases from J; bases unmatched to any gene: 8. This CDR3 contains 15 residues.